This is a list of T cell receptor beta chains from one sample in a study of shared clonotypes between healthy human individuals. TCRdb keeps only in-frame clones here, not all; method: immunoSEQ multiplex PCR. The sample records about a million clones, over 60% being singletons. The sequenced material came from memory CD4+ T cells sorted from blood. These receptors originate from a man between 18 and 29 years old in good health. Each CDR3 is given with its conserved first and last residue. The D gene is left open where the match is weak. Size is stated for part of the rows, as once, few or many counts, or as a class when the clone is expanded.

d_gene,v_gene,abundance,j_gene,CDR3nt,CDR3aa
NA,TRBV5-1,NA,TRBJ2-3,TGCGCCAGCTTCCCTTCCCCGGCACAGTCCGATACGCAGTATTTT,CASFPSPAQSDTQYF
NA,TRBV2,once,TRBJ1-5,TGTGCCAGCAGTTTAACAGGGAATCAGCCCCAGCATTTT,CASSLTGNQPQHF
NA,TRBV5-6,many,TRBJ1-4,TGTGCCAGCAGCCACCGGCTCACGCAAACTAATGAAAAACTGTTTTTT,CASSHRLTQTNEKLFF
NA,TRBV4-1,NA,TRBJ2-2,TGCGCCAGCAGGATGGGGGCAGGTTCTCCCGGGGAGCTGTTTTTT,CASRMGAGSPGELFF
TRBD1,TRBV7-9,NA,TRBJ1-1,TGTGCCAGCAGCTTAGCCGTGACCGGAGACAGGGGGGAAGCTTTCTTT,CASSLAVTGDRGEAFF
TRBD1,TRBV6-1,NA,TRBJ1-5,TGTGCCAGCAGGGCCCGCAGGGGGCGGGATCAGCCCCAGCATTTT,CASRARRGRDQPQHF
NA,TRBV9,NA,TRBJ2-3,TGTGCCAGCAGCGGGGGGGCGGCAGATACGCAGTATTTT,CASSGGAADTQYF
NA,TRBV30,few,TRBJ1-4,TGTGCCTGGAGTAGGGCAGGAGTTTCACTGTTTTTT,CAWSRAGVSLFF
NA,TRBV4-2,once,TRBJ2-4,TGTGCCAGCAGCCAAGGACTAAACCTAGCCAAAAACATTCAGTACTTC,CASSQGLNLAKNIQYF
NA,TRBV10-3,NA,TRBJ2-2,TGTGCCATCAAGCAGGAATCCCCTACGAACACCGGGGAGCTGTTTTTT,CAIKQESPTNTGELFF